Here is one T cell receptor (beta chain) with its context. As for treatment: roughly 18 received Ad26.COV2.S at low or high dose, single or two shots; roughly five received placebo; per-sample allocation not given. Sampling was performed 63 days after the first vaccine or placebo injection. This specimen comes from a study of Ad26.COV2.S vaccination and SARS-CoV-2 variants. Whole-study context: Donor joined the COV1001 Ad26.COV2.S trial arm.

Produced via immunoSEQ multiplex PCR; TCRdb's table is partial and in-frame only. The sample has 440,000 or so clones; 80% to 95% are singletons. The V gene's germline CDR1 is SQVTM and CDR2 ANQGSEA. The CDR3 has 13 amino acids. V dropped 6 bases and J dropped 9; count of bases not matched to a gene: 9. This chain joins TRBV29-1 and TRBJ2-1; 9 nucleotides match TRBD2. The TCR originated in a person aged 18-60 years who received the Ad26.COV2.S COVID-19 vaccine or a placebo. Sequenced material: peripheral blood, taken in a trial of Ad26.COV2.S vaccine versus placebo. The CDR3 DNA reads as TGCAGCGTCGCCGGGACTAGCCAAGTTGAGCAGTTCTTC. It codes for CSVAGTSQVEQFF.